This T cell receptor (beta chain) was recovered during a study of CD8+ T cells in alopecia areata. Study-level information: A 6-month period off drug followed tofacitinib, which lasted 6 to 18 months.

The CDR3 has 12 residues. V dropped 5 bases and J dropped 8 bases, with 9 bases sitting between them. Germline CDR1 is SGHTA and CDR2 is FQGTGA. This clone was detected only a few times. In each case, RNA was isolated and then reverse transcribed into cDNA as the sequencing template. Profiling relied on immunoSEQ multiplex PCR, and the TCRdb table lists in-frame clones only, not all of them. Here the sample spans roughly 130,000 clones, roughly three fifths being singletons. The source was CD4+ T cells sorted from blood, collected at week 0. This chain joins TRBV7-3 and TRBJ2-2, with D unresolved. The origin of this receptor is a human donor with alopecia areata. CDR3 protein: CASSPQAGELFF. CDR3 nucleotide sequence: TGTGCCAGCAGCCCCCAAGCTGGGGAGCTGTTTTTT.